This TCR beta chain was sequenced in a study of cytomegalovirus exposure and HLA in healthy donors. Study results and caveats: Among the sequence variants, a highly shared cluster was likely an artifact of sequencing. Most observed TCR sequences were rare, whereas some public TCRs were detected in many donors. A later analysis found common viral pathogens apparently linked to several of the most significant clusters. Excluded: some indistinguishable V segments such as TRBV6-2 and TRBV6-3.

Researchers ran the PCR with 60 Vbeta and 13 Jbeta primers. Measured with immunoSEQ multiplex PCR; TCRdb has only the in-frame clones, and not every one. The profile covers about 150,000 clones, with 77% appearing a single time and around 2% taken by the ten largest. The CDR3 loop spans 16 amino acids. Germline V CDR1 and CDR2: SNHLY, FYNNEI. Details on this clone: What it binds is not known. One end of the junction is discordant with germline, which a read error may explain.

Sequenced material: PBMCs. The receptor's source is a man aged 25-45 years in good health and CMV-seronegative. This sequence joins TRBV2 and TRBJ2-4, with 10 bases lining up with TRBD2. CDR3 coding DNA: TGTGCCAGCAGTGAAGGGCTAGCGGGAGCCCAAAACATTCAGTACTTC. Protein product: CASSEGLAGAQNIQYF.